This T cell receptor (beta chain) is from a study of shared clonotypes between healthy human individuals. Germline V gene lookup returns CDR1 SGHTA and CDR2 FQGNSA. Between the trimmed V and J ends, which lost 2 bases and 5 bases, there was a span of 9 bases. The CDR3 extends over 13 amino acids. Profiled with immunoSEQ multiplex PCR; TCRdb holds only in-frame clones, not every one. This table holds 740,000 or so clones, about three quarters found once. This clone was picked up one time. In the CD4+ fraction, cells were divided into CD45RA+ naive and CD45RA-negative memory subsets. The sequence was obtained from a woman aged 30 to 39 in good health. Sequenced input: memory CD4+ T cells sorted from blood. Subset specified: CD45RA-negative fraction. The chain recombines TRBV7-2 with TRBJ2-5; D not certain. The CDR3 loop reads CASSLSWRETQYF. In DNA, the CDR3 is TGTGCCAGCAGCTTAAGTTGGCGGGAGACCCAGTACTTC.